Listed here are 21 T cell receptor beta chains from one sample, sequenced in a study of control samples from healthy donors and cancer patients. This table comes from immunoSEQ multiplex PCR, and its TCRdb copy is limited to in-frame clones, with some not included. Counted here are 120,000 or so clones, roughly 87% occurring once; the ten biggest clones make up 1.5% to 2%. The specimen was blood. These receptors originate from a man younger than 35 in good health.

This chain joins TRBV5-4 and TRBJ2-3; 7 nucleotides align to TRBD1. There are 13 residues in the CDR3. With V trimmed by 5 bases and J by 8 bases, 8 bases remained unmatched. Germline values: CDR1 SGHNT, CDR2 YYREEE (reference sequence). DNA of the CDR3: TGTGCCAGCAGTTCAACAGGGGAAGGTACGCAGTATTTT. Residues: CASSSTGEGTQYF.

The gene calls are TRBV6-5 and TRBJ2-1; 9 bases are shared with TRBD2. Germline CDR1 is MNHEY and CDR2 is SVGAGI. The J segment lost 0 bases and the V segment lost 4 bases, leaving 4 bases of the junction unmatched. The CDR3 runs to 16 residues. CDR3 protein: CASSLDSGGSYNEQFF. CDR3 DNA sequence: TGTGCCAGCAGTTTAGATAGCGGGGGCTCCTACAATGAGCAGTTCTTC.

The rearrangement uses TRBV27 and TRBJ2-7; TRBD2 aligns across 8 bases. After removal of 5 bases from V and 3 bases from J, the junction contained 9 bases not matched to a gene. Germline loops: CDR1 MNHEY, CDR2 SMNVEV (reference sequence). The CDR3 is 15 residues long. As DNA, the CDR3 is TGTGCCAGCAGTATAAGCGGGAGAAAAATCTACGAGCAGTACTTC. It specifies CASSISGRKIYEQYF.

This clone was observed once. This sequence joins TRBV5-1 and TRBJ1-6; 7 bases match TRBD1. This CDR3 spans 15 amino acids. V shed 4 bases, J shed 7 bases, and the junction held 8 bases outside the gene matches. Per the germline V gene, CDR1 is SGHRS and CDR2 is YFSETQ. The CDR3 sequence is CASSADRVENSPLHF. The CDR3 DNA is TGCGCCAGCAGCGCCGACAGGGTCGAAAATTCACCCCTCCACTTT.

The chain is built from TRBV6-4 and TRBJ1-2, with a tentative D call TRBD1 (5 bases). The CDR3 is made up of 14 amino acids. V lost 0 bases to trimming and J lost 7 bases, with 12 bases between them. Germline lookup yields CDR1 MRHNA and CDR2 SNTAGT. CDR3 in amino acids: CASSDSSGAGGYTF. In nucleotides, the CDR3 is TGTGCCAGCAGTGACTCTTCCGGGGCCGGTGGCTACACCTTC.

The rearrangement joins TRBV7-9 to TRBJ1-5; D remains unclear. V was cut by 3 bases and J by 3 bases, with 9 bases left in between. Per the germline V gene, CDR1 is SEHNR and CDR2 is FQNEAQ (reference sequence). This CDR3 region has 14 residues. The CDR3 nucleotides are TGTGCCAGCAGCTTCATGGGTAACAATCAGCCCCAGCATTTT. As protein: CASSFMGNNQPQHF. The complete variable domain, with remaining parts taken from reference TRBV7-9 and TRBJ1-5, reads DTGVSQNPRHKITKRGQNVTFRCDPISEHNRLYWYRQTLGQGPEFLTYFQNEAQLEKSRLLSDRFSAERPKGSFSTLEIQRTEQGDSAMYLCASSFMGNNQPQHFGDGTRLSIL.

This clone was counted once. The rearrangement links TRBV5-1 to TRBJ1-3; unclear D gene. The CDR3 covers 14 residues. Germline V gives CDR1 SGHRS, CDR2 YFSETQ. Trimming stripped 3 bases from V and 4 bases from J, with 11 bases between. The CDR3 region has the DNA TGCGCCAGCAGCTCAGGAGTTGCGGGAAACACCATATATTTT. This gives the protein CASSSGVAGNTIYF.

The V gene is TRBV18, the J gene TRBJ1-5; no clear D. The CDR3 extends over 14 amino acids. Per the germline V gene, CDR1 is KGHSH and CDR2 is LQKENI. V lost 2 bases to trimming and J lost 0 bases, with 5 bases between them. The CDR3 spells CASSPGTSNQPQHF. For the CDR3, the DNA is TGTGCCAGCTCACCAGGAACTAGCAATCAGCCCCAGCATTTT.

This clone was detected many times. Other DNA sequences within the sample encode an identical CDR3. This chain connects TRBV25-1 to TRBJ2-7; D gene uncertain. CDR3 length equals 11 residues. The ends were cut back, 4 bases at V and 3 bases at J, with 4 bases in the middle. Germline assignment: CDR1 MGHDK and CDR2 SYGVNS. CDR3 DNA sequence: TGTGCCAGCAGTGGAGGCTACGAGCAGTACTTC. Translating gives CASSGGYEQYF.

The chain links TRBV21-1 to TRBJ1-5; TRBD1, as called in the table, went unchecked against the DNA. TRBV21-1 corresponds to a pseudogene. The CDR3 has 14 amino acids. The CDR3 loop is CASSKGQAFGPQHF. In nucleotides, the CDR3 is TGTGCCAGCAGCAAAGGGCAGGCCTTTGGGCCCCAGCATTTT.

A remark on this clone: In the same sample, other DNA sequences code for this CDR3. The chain links TRBV9 to TRBJ2-2; no reliable D call. V dropped 2 bases and J dropped 6 bases, with 2 bases sitting between them. The CDR3 sequence is 11 residues long. The germline V gene has CDR1 SGDLS and CDR2 YYNGEE. DNA of the CDR3: TGTGCCAGCAGCGTGGCCGGGGAGCTGTTTTTT. Amino acids: CASSVAGELFF.

The chain has TRBV2 and TRBJ2-7; 9 nucleotides agree with TRBD1. V lost 7 bases, J lost 2 bases, and 6 bases stayed unmatched. This CDR3 is 14 amino acids long. From germline, CDR1 is SNHLY and CDR2 FYNNEI. CDR3 residues: CASIPGQGPYEQYF. The DNA of the CDR3 is TGTGCCAGCATCCCGGGACAGGGCCCCTACGAGCAGTACTTC.

V is TRBV6-5 and J is TRBJ2-5; perhaps TRBD2 as D (6 bases). Trimming shortened V by 6 bases and J by 3 bases, and 8 bases separated the two germline ends. The CDR3 has 12 residues. Germline loops: CDR1 MNHEY, CDR2 SVGAGI. CDR3 region: CASRWGEETQYF. CDR3 in DNA: TGTGCCAGCAGGTGGGGGGAAGAGACCCAGTACTTC.

The chain employs TRBV11-3 and TRBJ2-1; TRBD2 aligns across 10 bases. J was trimmed by 7 bases and V by 3 bases; bases with no gene match: 12. CDR3 length: 17 residues. Germline CDR1 SGHNT, CDR2 YENEEA. The CDR3 sequence is CASSFALASGGPNEQFF. DNA for the CDR3: TGTGCCAGCAGCTTCGCACTAGCTAGCGGGGGTCCTAATGAGCAGTTCTTC.

This chain links TRBV11-3 with TRBJ2-1; a possible D gene is TRBD2 (5 bases). Trimming removed 1 base at V and 8 bases at J, with 15 bases between. In germline, CDR1 is SGHNT, CDR2 YENEEA. The CDR3 consists of 15 residues. The CDR3 DNA sequence: TGTGCCAGCAGCTTAGGTTCTCATCTCGGGGATGAGCAGTTCTTC. It yields the protein CASSLGSHLGDEQFF.

This clone was recorded only once. The rearrangement joins TRBV5-6 to TRBJ2-7, with 10 bases fitting TRBD2. Germline assignment: CDR1 SGHDT and CDR2 YYEEEE. The CDR3 is 18 residues long. The CDR3, as DNA: TGTGCATCTACCTCCCCCATCCCGTCAGCGGGAGGGTCCTACGAGCAGTACTTC. Translation: CASTSPIPSAGGSYEQYF.

The chain carries TRBV6-1 and TRBJ1-2; no clear D gene. Deletions cut 0 bases from V and 4 bases from J, with 9 bases between. Germline V gene data show CDR1 as MNHNS and CDR2 as SASEGT. CDR3 length: 14 residues. The CDR3 protein is CASSEAILGYGYTF. The CDR3, as DNA: TGTGCCAGCAGTGAAGCGATTCTTGGCTATGGCTACACCTTC.

This rearrangement joins TRBV5-1 to TRBJ2-7, with 7 bases lining up with TRBD1. CDR1 is SGHRS, CDR2 YFSETQ, per germline. CDR3 size: 15 residues. J was trimmed by 1 base and V by 4 bases; bases with no gene match: 8. The CDR3: CASSTTGALSYEQYF. CDR3 sequence (DNA): TGCGCCAGCAGCACTACAGGGGCCTTATCCTACGAGCAGTACTTC.

This chain links TRBV5-4 with TRBJ2-5, with D tentatively TRBD2 (5 bases). The germline gives CDR1 SGHNT, CDR2 YYREEE (reference sequence). CDR3 length: 14 residues. With 1 base removed from V and 5 bases from J, the gap between germline ends came to 12 bases. CDR3 nucleotides: TGTGCCAGCAGCTTGAACCGGGGAGTGGAGACCCAGTACTTC. Translation: CASSLNRGVETQYF.

This clone has a handful of counts. J is TRBJ1-3 and V is TRBV2; D ambiguous. The V gene lost 2 bases and the J gene lost 0 bases, with 8 bases spanning the gap. Per the germline V gene, CDR1 is SNHLY and CDR2 is FYNNEI. The CDR3 loop spans 15 amino acids. CDR3: CASSESSYSGNTIYF. The CDR3 region has the DNA TGTGCCAGCAGTGAATCGAGCTACTCTGGAAACACCATATATTTT.

In DNA form, the CDR3 reads TGCGCCAGCAGTGGAGGCCCTACAACCGGGACTAGCGGGAGGGCCAACTACAATGAGCAGTTCTTC. Its protein is CASSGGPTTGTSGRANYNEQFF. The genes are TRBV10-1 and TRBJ2-1; TRBD2 agrees at 16 bases. The CDR3 covers 22 residues. V was clipped by 4 bases and J by 3 bases; unmatched bases: 18. Germline-derived CDR1 and CDR2 are WNHNN and SYGVQD (reference sequence).